This TCR beta chain appears in the sequencing data of a study of siplizumab effects on memory and regulatory T cells. CDR3 length: 14 residues. Germline CDR1 is MDHEN and CDR2 is SYDVKM. Trimming stripped 4 bases from V and 10 bases from J, with 19 bases between. On this clone: The target antigen is unknown.

The data were produced by immunoSEQ multiplex PCR, yet TCRdb's version contains in-frame clones alone and is incomplete. The sample has around 100,000 clones, 92% seen once. Study observations and caveats: Mappable alloreactive CD4+ clones came from Treg cells around 70% of the time on average with siplizumab, against 26.9% in controls.

The sequence came from a human donor in good health. Sequencing was performed on CD4+ T cells sorted from blood. The V call is TRBV28, the J call TRBJ1-1; D may be TRBD1 (6 bases). The CDR3 bases are TGTGCCAGCAGTTGGGGGGGCCCAACGGTTGTAGCTTTCTTT. This gives the protein CASSWGGPTVVAFF.